This is a list of T cell receptor beta chains from one sample in a study of shared clonotypes between healthy human individuals. The repertoire was sequenced with immunoSEQ multiplex PCR; TCRdb's copy has only in-frame clones and lacks some. The repertoire includes about 380,000 clones, just over 95% of them detected once, and around 0.3% sits in the top ten. The sample consisted of memory CD8+ T cells sorted from blood. The source is a man aged 25-45 years in good health. Both conserved end residues are part of each CDR3. Each record gives: J gene, D gene, clone size, V gene, CDR3 protein, CDR3 DNA. The D gene is left open where the match is weak. Where a row states a size, it is once, few, many or the class of an expanded clone; other rows omit it.

j_gene: TRBJ2-7
d_gene: TRBD2
abundance: .
v_gene: TRBV5-5
CDR3aa: CASSFIGGMDEQYF
CDR3nt: TGTGCCAGCAGCTTCATCGGGGGGATGGACGAGCAGTACTTC

j_gene: TRBJ2-7
d_gene: .
abundance: .
v_gene: TRBV6-6
CDR3aa: CASRFGLTTGEQYF
CDR3nt: TGTGCCAGCAGATTCGGACTGACGACGGGAGAGCAGTACTTC

j_gene: TRBJ2-1
d_gene: .
abundance: .
v_gene: TRBV5-1
CDR3aa: CASSLVWAAQGGEQFF
CDR3nt: TGCGCCAGCAGCTTGGTCTGGGCAGCCCAGGGCGGTGAGCAGTTCTTC

j_gene: TRBJ2-7
d_gene: TRBD2
abundance: .
v_gene: TRBV28
CDR3aa: CASSFRDQRGYEQYF
CDR3nt: TGTGCCAGCAGTTTCCGGGACCAGCGGGGTTACGAGCAGTACTTC

j_gene: TRBJ1-5
d_gene: .
abundance: .
v_gene: TRBV28
CDR3aa: CASSFDGNQPQHF
CDR3nt: TGTGCCAGCAGTTTCGATGGAAATCAGCCCCAGCATTTT

j_gene: TRBJ1-5
d_gene: .
abundance: .
v_gene: TRBV27
CDR3aa: CASSFAGRNQPQHF
CDR3nt: TGTGCCAGCAGTTTCGCAGGGCGGAATCAGCCCCAGCATTTT

j_gene: TRBJ2-3
d_gene: .
abundance: .
v_gene: TRBV11-3
CDR3aa: CASSKGGTDTQYF
CDR3nt: TGTGCCAGCAGTAAGGGCGGCACAGATACGCAGTATTTT

j_gene: TRBJ2-5
d_gene: .
abundance: .
v_gene: TRBV4-2
CDR3aa: CASSQARWAERQETQYF
CDR3nt: TGTGCCAGCAGCCAGGCCAGGTGGGCTGAACGACAAGAGACCCAGTACTTC

j_gene: TRBJ1-1
d_gene: .
abundance: .
v_gene: TRBV27
CDR3aa: CASLTVHVRKTEAFF
CDR3nt: TGTGCCAGCTTAACAGTCCATGTAAGGAAAACTGAAGCTTTCTTT

j_gene: TRBJ2-7
d_gene: .
abundance: .
v_gene: TRBV18
CDR3aa: CASSPDEQYF
CDR3nt: TGTGCCAGCTCACCGGACGAGCAGTACTTC

j_gene: TRBJ2-5
d_gene: .
abundance: .
v_gene: TRBV5-1
CDR3aa: CASSLGQGRETQYF
CDR3nt: TGCGCCAGCAGCTTGGGTCAGGGGAGAGAGACCCAGTACTTC

j_gene: TRBJ2-6
d_gene: .
abundance: .
v_gene: TRBV7-9
CDR3aa: CAVWGRGGLMSGANVLTF
CDR3nt: TGTGCAGTCTGGGGCAGAGGCGGGCTAATGTCTGGGGCCAACGTCCTGACTTTC

j_gene: TRBJ2-3
d_gene: .
abundance: .
v_gene: TRBV5-8
CDR3aa: CASSLSGVYTDTQYF
CDR3nt: TGTGCCAGCAGCTTATCGGGAGTGTACACAGATACGCAGTATTTT

j_gene: TRBJ2-4
d_gene: .
abundance: .
v_gene: TRBV6-5
CDR3aa: CASSYSLSVAKNIQYF
CDR3nt: TGTGCCAGCAGTTACTCGCTGAGCGTAGCCAAAAACATTCAGTACTTC

j_gene: TRBJ1-5
d_gene: TRBD1
abundance: .
v_gene: TRBV28
CDR3aa: CASSLGTGMDQPQHF
CDR3nt: TGTGCCAGCAGTTTAGGGACAGGGATGGATCAGCCCCAGCATTTT

j_gene: TRBJ2-7
d_gene: TRBD1
abundance: .
v_gene: TRBV9
CDR3aa: CASSAGQIFYEQYF
CDR3nt: TGTGCCAGCAGCGCGGGACAGATCTTCTACGAGCAGTACTTC

j_gene: TRBJ2-7
d_gene: .
abundance: .
v_gene: TRBV7-2
CDR3aa: CASSFSAGSSYEQYF
CDR3nt: TGTGCCAGCAGCTTTTCTGCGGGGAGCTCCTACGAGCAGTACTTC

j_gene: TRBJ2-2
d_gene: .
abundance: .
v_gene: TRBV2
CDR3aa: CASSDFSGNTGELFF
CDR3nt: TGTGCCAGCAGTGATTTTAGCGGGAACACCGGGGAGCTGTTTTTT

j_gene: TRBJ2-7
d_gene: .
abundance: .
v_gene: TRBV7-6
CDR3aa: CASSLTESYEQYF
CDR3nt: TGTGCCAGCAGCTTGACAGAATCCTACGAGCAGTACTTC

j_gene: TRBJ2-4
d_gene: TRBD1
abundance: .
v_gene: TRBV19
CDR3aa: CASRQGAKNIQYF
CDR3nt: TGTGCCAGTAGACAGGGGGCCAAAAACATTCAGTACTTC

j_gene: TRBJ2-3
d_gene: .
abundance: .
v_gene: TRBV27
CDR3aa: CASSPNSYTGTDTQYF
CDR3nt: TGTGCCAGCAGTCCTAATTCATACACTGGCACAGATACGCAGTATTTT

j_gene: TRBJ1-2
d_gene: TRBD1
abundance: .
v_gene: TRBV30
CDR3aa: CAWSPLTGSLGYTF
CDR3nt: TGTGCCTGGAGTCCTTTGACAGGGAGTCTTGGCTACACCTTC

j_gene: TRBJ1-2
d_gene: .
abundance: .
v_gene: TRBV28
CDR3aa: CASSFGGGSGYGYTF
CDR3nt: TGTGCCAGCAGTTTTGGGGGAGGTAGTGGCTATGGCTACACCTTC

j_gene: TRBJ1-4
d_gene: .
abundance: .
v_gene: TRBV27
CDR3aa: CASSLSVPGTKREKLFF
CDR3nt: TGTGCCAGCAGTTTATCGGTTCCAGGGACCAAGCGGGAAAAACTGTTTTTT

j_gene: TRBJ1-1
d_gene: .
abundance: .
v_gene: TRBV20-1
CDR3aa: CTLLMNTEAFF
CDR3nt: TGCACCCTACTGATGAACACTGAAGCTTTCTTT

j_gene: TRBJ2-1
d_gene: .
abundance: once
v_gene: TRBV5-4
CDR3aa: CASSQRRPTYNEQFF
CDR3nt: TGTGCCAGCAGCCAAAGAAGGCCGACCTACAATGAGCAGTTCTTC

j_gene: TRBJ2-1
d_gene: TRBD2
abundance: .
v_gene: TRBV7-9
CDR3aa: CASSPGTSGSPYNEQFF
CDR3nt: TGTGCCAGCAGCCCCGGGACTAGCGGGAGCCCGTACAATGAGCAGTTCTTC

j_gene: TRBJ2-5
d_gene: TRBD2
abundance: .
v_gene: TRBV6-1
CDR3aa: CASRLLAGGNFKYF
CDR3nt: TGTGCCAGCAGGTTACTAGCGGGAGGTAATTTTAAGTACTTC

j_gene: TRBJ1-2
d_gene: TRBD1
abundance: .
v_gene: TRBV14
CDR3aa: CASSQDPGGYYGYTF
CDR3nt: TGTGCCAGCAGCCAAGATCCAGGGGGCTACTATGGCTACACCTTC

j_gene: TRBJ2-3
d_gene: .
abundance: .
v_gene: TRBV5-1
CDR3aa: CASSLAGDTQYF
CDR3nt: TGCGCCAGCAGCTTGGCGGGGGATACGCAGTATTTT

j_gene: TRBJ2-6
d_gene: .
abundance: .
v_gene: TRBV5-5
CDR3aa: CASSLLQGTGANVLTF
CDR3nt: TGTGCCAGCAGCTTATTACAGGGAACCGGGGCCAACGTCCTGACTTTC

j_gene: TRBJ2-3
d_gene: .
abundance: .
v_gene: TRBV25-1
CDR3aa: CASRRGSTDTQYF
CDR3nt: TGTGCCAGCAGAAGGGGGAGTACAGATACGCAGTATTTT

j_gene: TRBJ1-5
d_gene: TRBD1
abundance: .
v_gene: TRBV4-1
CDR3aa: CASSLGQGYQPQHF
CDR3nt: TGCGCCAGCAGCCTGGGACAGGGCTACCAGCCCCAGCATTTT

j_gene: TRBJ2-7
d_gene: .
abundance: .
v_gene: TRBV4-1
CDR3aa: CASSQDLGRTYEQYF
CDR3nt: TGCGCCAGCAGCCAAGATCTAGGGCGGACCTACGAGCAGTACTTC

j_gene: TRBJ2-7
d_gene: .
abundance: .
v_gene: TRBV20-1
CDR3aa: CSVGTPDEQYF
CDR3nt: TGCAGTGTCGGGACCCCTGACGAGCAGTACTTC

j_gene: TRBJ2-3
d_gene: .
abundance: .
v_gene: TRBV5-5
CDR3aa: CASSLVSGLAKDTQYF
CDR3nt: TGTGCCAGCAGCTTGGTGTCGGGGCTAGCCAAAGATACGCAGTATTTT

j_gene: TRBJ2-7
d_gene: .
abundance: .
v_gene: TRBV21-1
CDR3aa: CASSKDRGTYEQYF
CDR3nt: TGTGCCAGCAGCAAAGATAGGGGAACCTACGAGCAGTACTTC

j_gene: TRBJ2-6
d_gene: TRBD2
abundance: once
v_gene: TRBV7-9
CDR3aa: CAAQGTSSGANVLTF
CDR3nt: TGTGCAGCCCAGGGGACTAGCTCTGGGGCCAACGTCCTGACTTTC

j_gene: TRBJ2-3
d_gene: .
abundance: .
v_gene: TRBV18
CDR3aa: CASRTTDTQYF
CDR3nt: TGTGCCAGCCGGACCACAGATACGCAGTATTTT

j_gene: TRBJ1-2
d_gene: .
abundance: .
v_gene: TRBV10-3
CDR3aa: CAISDWVHYGYTF
CDR3nt: TGTGCCATCAGTGATTGGGTTCACTATGGCTACACCTTC

j_gene: TRBJ2-3
d_gene: TRBD2
abundance: .
v_gene: TRBV5-1
CDR3aa: CASSLEREGTDTQYF
CDR3nt: TGCGCCAGCAGCTTGGAGCGGGAGGGGACAGATACGCAGTATTTT

j_gene: TRBJ2-7
d_gene: .
abundance: .
v_gene: TRBV20-1
CDR3aa: CSASVIYEQYF
CDR3nt: TGCAGTGCTAGTGTCATCTACGAGCAGTACTTC

j_gene: TRBJ2-7
d_gene: .
abundance: .
v_gene: TRBV28
CDR3aa: CASSPSGSSYEQYF
CDR3nt: TGTGCCAGCAGTCCCTCCGGATCATCCTACGAGCAGTACTTC

j_gene: TRBJ2-7
d_gene: .
abundance: .
v_gene: TRBV7-9
CDR3aa: CASSLGAGFTYEQYF
CDR3nt: TGTGCCAGCAGCTTAGGGGCAGGGTTTACCTACGAGCAGTACTTC

j_gene: TRBJ2-5
d_gene: .
abundance: .
v_gene: TRBV6-1
CDR3aa: CASSETDLETQYF
CDR3nt: TGTGCCAGCAGTGAAACCGACTTAGAGACCCAGTACTTC

j_gene: TRBJ2-5
d_gene: .
abundance: .
v_gene: TRBV10-2
CDR3aa: CASRAGETQYF
CDR3nt: TGCGCCAGCAGGGCGGGGGAGACCCAGTACTTC

j_gene: TRBJ2-7
d_gene: TRBD2
abundance: .
v_gene: TRBV6-5
CDR3aa: CASSYWTSGPYEQYF
CDR3nt: TGTGCCAGCAGCTATTGGACTAGCGGGCCGTACGAGCAGTACTTC

j_gene: TRBJ2-2
d_gene: TRBD1
abundance: .
v_gene: TRBV27
CDR3aa: CASSNPLGTANTGELFF
CDR3nt: TGTGCCAGCAGCAACCCCCTGGGGACAGCGAACACCGGGGAGCTGTTTTTT

j_gene: TRBJ2-3
d_gene: .
abundance: .
v_gene: TRBV28
CDR3aa: CASTPSTDTQYF
CDR3nt: TGTGCCAGCACGCCTAGCACAGATACGCAGTATTTT

j_gene: TRBJ2-7
d_gene: .
abundance: .
v_gene: TRBV28
CDR3aa: CASSFISGSYEQYF
CDR3nt: TGTGCCAGCAGTTTTATCAGCGGCTCCTACGAGCAGTACTTC

j_gene: TRBJ2-7
d_gene: TRBD1
abundance: .
v_gene: TRBV19
CDR3aa: CANRDRGSYEQYF
CDR3nt: TGTGCCAATCGGGACAGGGGATCCTACGAGCAGTACTTC

j_gene: TRBJ2-1
d_gene: TRBD2
abundance: .
v_gene: TRBV5-1
CDR3aa: CASSLGTSGVNEQFF
CDR3nt: TGCGCCAGCAGCTTGGGGACTAGCGGGGTCAATGAGCAGTTCTTC

j_gene: TRBJ2-7
d_gene: .
abundance: .
v_gene: TRBV7-6
CDR3aa: CASSPSPSWGSASHEQYF
CDR3nt: TGTGCCAGCAGCCCCAGCCCGTCGTGGGGCTCGGCCTCCCACGAGCAGTACTTC

j_gene: TRBJ2-7
d_gene: .
abundance: .
v_gene: TRBV21-1
CDR3aa: CASILAREQRSYEQYF
CDR3nt: TGTGCCAGCATCCTTGCCCGGGAGCAGCGGTCCTACGAGCAGTACTTC